The clone carrying this T cell receptor (beta chain) was observed at least ten times. Amplification of TCR beta CDR3 regions was performed using RNA transcripts as template. When the TCR CDR3 underwent first-round RT-PCR, the HTBI primer set was used. TCRdb re-analysed the multiplex PCR reads in MiXCR, keeping a single row per CDR3 protein. The sample consists of 200,000 to 250,000 distinct CDR3 sequences, roughly 17% of them appearing once. This sample stems from a study of T cells in Graves' hyperthyroidism and ophthalmopathy. CDR1 and CDR2 from the germline V gene are ENHRY and SYGVKD. The J segment lost 5 bases and the V segment lost 5 bases, leaving 7 bases of the junction unmatched. CDR3 length equals 15 residues. Hyperthyroidism was newly diagnosed in patients aged 18 to 65 (duration under 2 months). The study based diagnoses on clinical symptoms, serum thyroxine and TRAb, thyroid ultrasound and orbital computed tomography.

This TCR derives from a woman between 45 and 60 years old with Graves' hyperthyroidism. V usage is TRBV10-3 and J usage is TRBJ1-5, with TRBD1 matching 9 bases. The specimen sequenced was blood. The chain's CDR3 is CAISSGTGSHQPQHF. The DNA of the CDR3 is TGTGCCATCAGTAGCGGGACAGGGTCCCATCAGCCCCAGCATTTT.